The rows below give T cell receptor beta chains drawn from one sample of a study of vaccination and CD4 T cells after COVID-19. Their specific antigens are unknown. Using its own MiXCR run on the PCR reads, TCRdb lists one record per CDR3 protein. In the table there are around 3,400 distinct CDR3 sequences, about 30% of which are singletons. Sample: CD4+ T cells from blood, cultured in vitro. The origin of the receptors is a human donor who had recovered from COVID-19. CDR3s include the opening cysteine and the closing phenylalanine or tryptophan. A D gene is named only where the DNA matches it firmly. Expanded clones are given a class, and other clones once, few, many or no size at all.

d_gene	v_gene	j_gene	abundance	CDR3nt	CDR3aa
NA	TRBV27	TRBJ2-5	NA	TGTGCCAGCACCAGTCGTGCAGGGGACCGCAAGAGAGGGGCCCAGTACTTC	CASTSRAGDRKRGAQYF
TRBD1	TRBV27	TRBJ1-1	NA	TGTGCCAGCAGTTCTCTAGGAGGGGGCGGTGCTTTCTTT	CASSSLGGGGAFF
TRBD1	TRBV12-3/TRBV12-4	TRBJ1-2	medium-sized	TGTGCCAGCAGTTTCGGGACAGGGGTAAATGGCTACACCTTC	CASSFGTGVNGYTF
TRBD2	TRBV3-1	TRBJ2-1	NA	TGTGCCAGCAGCCCCGTGCCGGGACTAGCGGGGGCGGGGAATGAGCAGTTCTTC	CASSPVPGLAGAGNEQFF
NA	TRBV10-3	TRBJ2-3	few	TGTGCCATGAAAGGGGCTTTTTCCACAGATACGCAGTATTTT	CAMKGAFSTDTQYF
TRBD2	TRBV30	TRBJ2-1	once	TGTGCCTGGAGGAGCGAAAGGCGGGGGGCCTACAATGAGCAGTTCTTC	CAWRSERRGAYNEQFF
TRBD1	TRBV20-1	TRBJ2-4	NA	TGCAGTGCTAGTGACAGGGAATTAGTCAAAAACATTCAGTACTTC	CSASDRELVKNIQYF
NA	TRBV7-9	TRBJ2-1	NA	TGTGCCAGCAGCTTAGCGGGGGGAAGAGGCAATGAGCAGTTCTTC	CASSLAGGRGNEQFF
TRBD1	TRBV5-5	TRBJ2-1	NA	TGTGCCAGCAGCTTGGGACAGGGGGTCCCCAATGAGCAGTTCTTC	CASSLGQGVPNEQFF
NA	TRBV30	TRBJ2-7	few	TGTGCCTGGAGTGCTTCACGACTACCCCTCTCCTACGAGCAGTACTTC	CAWSASRLPLSYEQYF
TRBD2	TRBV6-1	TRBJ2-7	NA	TGTGCCAGCACCAGCGGGACGGGGACCTACGAGCAGTACTTC	CASTSGTGTYEQYF
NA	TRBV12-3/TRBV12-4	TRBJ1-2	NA	TGTGCCAGCAGTTCTACCGGGTGGGCCCCAGGAGATGGCTACACCTTC	CASSSTGWAPGDGYTF
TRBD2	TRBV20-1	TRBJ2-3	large	TGCAGTGCTCAGCGGGGAGGCACAGATACGCAGTATTTT	CSAQRGGTDTQYF
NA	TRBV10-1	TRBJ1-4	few	TGCGCCAGCAAACCAGCAACTAATGAAAAACTGTTTTTT	CASKPATNEKLFF
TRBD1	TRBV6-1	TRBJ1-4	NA	TGTGCCAGCAGCCCCGGGACAGGGCGGGAAAAACTGTTTTTT	CASSPGTGREKLFF
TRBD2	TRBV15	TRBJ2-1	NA	TGTGCCACCAGCCGGAAGGGCGGGAGCTCCTACAATGAGCAGTTCTTC	CATSRKGGSSYNEQFF
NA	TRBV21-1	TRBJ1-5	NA	TGTGCCAGCATGGGAGGGGGAGATCAGCCCCAGCATTTT	CASMGGGDQPQHF
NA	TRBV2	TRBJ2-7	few	TGTGCCAGCATGGAGTCCTACGAGCAGTACTTC	CASMESYEQYF
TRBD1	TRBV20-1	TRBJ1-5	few	TGCAGTGCTATTTCAGGGACAGGGGGCAATCAGCCCCAGCATTTT	CSAISGTGGNQPQHF
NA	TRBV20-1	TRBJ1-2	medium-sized	TGCAGTGCTAGAGGGGGGCCCTCCTCTATGGCTAGCACCTTC	CSARGGPSSMASTF
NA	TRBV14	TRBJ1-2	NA	TGTGCCAGCAGCCAACTCGACGACCGACCCCCCAGTGGCTACACCTTC	CASSQLDDRPPSGYTF
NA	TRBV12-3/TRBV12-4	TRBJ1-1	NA	TGTGCCAGCAGCATCTTAATGGGGTCGGAAGCTTTCTTT	CASSILMGSEAFF
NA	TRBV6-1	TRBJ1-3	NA	TGTGCCAGCATCCCTACCGGGGGGTTTGGAAACACCATATATTTT	CASIPTGGFGNTIYF
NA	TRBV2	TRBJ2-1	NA	TGTGCCACCCGAAGTAGGGTGTACAATGAGCAGTTCTTC	CATRSRVYNEQFF
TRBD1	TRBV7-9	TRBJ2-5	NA	TGTGCCAGCAGCTTTCCGACAGGGGTTGGGGAGACCCAGTACTTC	CASSFPTGVGETQYF
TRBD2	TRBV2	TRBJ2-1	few	TGTGCCAGCAGCCCCCTTAGCGGGGGCGACCTTTACAATGAGCAGTTCTTC	CASSPLSGGDLYNEQFF
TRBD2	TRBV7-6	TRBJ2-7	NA	TGTGCCAGCAGCTTCTTAGCGGGGCCCGACCAGTACTTC	CASSFLAGPDQYF
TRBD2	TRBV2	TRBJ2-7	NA	TGTGCCAACAGGGCACTAGCGGGGGCGACCTACGAGCAGTACTTC	CANRALAGATYEQYF
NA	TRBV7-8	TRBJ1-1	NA	TGTGCCAGCAGCTTAGAAGGGGGAGGGACTGAAGCTTTCTTT	CASSLEGGGTEAFF
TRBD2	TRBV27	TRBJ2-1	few	TGTGCCAGCAGGAGCGGGGGATCGGTTAATGAGCAGTTCTTC	CASRSGGSVNEQFF
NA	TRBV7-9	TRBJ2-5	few	TGTGCCAGCAGCTTAGTTAGAGAGACCCAGTACTTC	CASSLVRETQYF
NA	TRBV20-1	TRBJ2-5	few	TGCAGTGCTAGGTTTTGGGGGCGAGAGACCCAGTACTTC	CSARFWGRETQYF
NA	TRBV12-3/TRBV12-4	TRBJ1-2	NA	TGTGCCAGCAGTCCTATTGGGCTCATGTATGCCTACACCTTC	CASSPIGLMYAYTF
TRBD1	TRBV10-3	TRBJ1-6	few	TGTGCCATCAGGCCAACAGGGGATAATTCACCCCTCCACTTT	CAIRPTGDNSPLHF
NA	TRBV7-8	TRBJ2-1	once	TGTGCCAGCAGCCCACGTTTGGAGGGTGAGCAGTTCTTC	CASSPRLEGEQFF
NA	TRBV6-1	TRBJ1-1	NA	TGTGCCAGCAGTGGCCCGGGGGGCACTGAAGCTTTCTTT	CASSGPGGTEAFF
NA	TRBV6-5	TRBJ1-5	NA	TGTGCCAGCAGTTACTCTCAGGATTTTGGGAGCAATCAGCCCCAGCATTTT	CASSYSQDFGSNQPQHF
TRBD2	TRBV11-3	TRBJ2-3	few	TGTGCCAGCAGCTTCAGCGGGGGGAACACAGATACGCAGTATTTT	CASSFSGGNTDTQYF
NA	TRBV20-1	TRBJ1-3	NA	TGCAGTGCTACCCTTGGACGACGGGACTCTGGAAACACCATATATTTT	CSATLGRRDSGNTIYF
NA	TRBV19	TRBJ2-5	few	TGTGCCAGTAGTCCCTCCCGAGCGGAGGAGACCCAGTACTTC	CASSPSRAEETQYF
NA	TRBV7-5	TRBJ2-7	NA	NA	CISVPEATREFNEQYF
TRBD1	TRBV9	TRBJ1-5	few	TGTGCCAGCAGCGTGGGACAGGGGGCGAACCAGCCCCAGCATTTT	CASSVGQGANQPQHF
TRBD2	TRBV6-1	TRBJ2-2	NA	TGTGCCAGCAGTGAAGGGACTAGGGGACCGCGCACCGGGGAGCTGTTTTTT	CASSEGTRGPRTGELFF
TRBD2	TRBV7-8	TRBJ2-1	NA	TGTGCCAGCAGCCCGGGGGGTTCCTACAATGAGCAGTTCTTC	CASSPGGSYNEQFF
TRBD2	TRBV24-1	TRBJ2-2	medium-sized	TGTGCCACCAGTGATACCCGGGAGGGAGGGGACACCGGGGAGCTGTTTTTT	CATSDTREGGDTGELFF
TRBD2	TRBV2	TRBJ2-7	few	TGTGCCAGCAGTAGCGGGGGCAACTACGAGCAGTACTTC	CASSSGGNYEQYF
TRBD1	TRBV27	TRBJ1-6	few	TGTGCCAGCAGTTTGACAGGGTTCTGGTCAAGGAATTCACCCCTCCACTTT	CASSLTGFWSRNSPLHF
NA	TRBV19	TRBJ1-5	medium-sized	TGTGCCAGTAGTACCCCGGCCTTTAATCAGCCCCAGCATTTT	CASSTPAFNQPQHF
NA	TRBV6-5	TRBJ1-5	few	TGTGCCAGCAGTTACCCGGAACATATCCAGGGGTCTCCGCTACCCCAGCATTTT	CASSYPEHIQGSPLPQHF
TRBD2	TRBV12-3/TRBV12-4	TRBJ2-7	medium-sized	TGTGCCAGCGCCCGGGGGGGGCCGTACGAGCAGTACTTC	CASARGGPYEQYF